The entry that follows covers one TCR beta chain sequence. For the second PCR, which ran for 7 to 11 cycles, a sample-barcoded 5' primer and a J-beta primer mix were used. TCRdb re-derived calls from the 5' RACE reads in MiXCR, one entry per CDR3 protein. Altogether 780,000 or so distinct CDR3 sequences are present, roughly 53% being singletons, with the ten largest covering under 50%. The sample belongs to a study of blood T cells in healthy people across ages. Germline V gene sequence: CDR1 ENHRY, CDR2 SYGVKD. V lost 4 bases to trimming and J lost 6 bases, with 13 bases between them. This CDR3 spans 15 amino acids.

The sequenced material came from blood. This chain joins TRBV10-3 and TRBJ1-6; D possibly corresponds to TRBD1 (5 bases). This clonotype originated in a man at least 80 years old in good health. CDR3 amino acids: CAISAAGTANSPLHF. CDR3 DNA sequence: TGTGCCATCAGTGCGGCCGGGACGGCTAATTCACCCCTCCACTTT.